Listed here are 3 T cell receptor beta chains from one sample, sequenced in a study of cytomegalovirus exposure and HLA in healthy donors. The study ran its PCR with 60 Vbeta and 13 Jbeta primers. Method: immunoSEQ multiplex PCR; TCRdb's copy keeps in-frame clones and lacks some. This sample contains over 100,000 clones. Material: PBMCs. The source of these receptors is a man younger than 35 in good health and CMV-seronegative.

V gene TRBV4-3 combines with J gene TRBJ2-7, with TRBD1 matching over 11 bases. V was pared by 4 bases and J by 0 bases, with 2 bases of the junction left unmatched. There are 15 residues in the CDR3. Germline assignment: CDR1 LGHNA and CDR2 YSLEER. This CDR3 is CASSPGTGGSYEQYF. The CDR3 nucleotides read TGCGCCAGCAGCCCCGGGACAGGGGGCTCCTACGAGCAGTACTTC.

The chain employs TRBV2 and TRBJ1-2; perhaps TRBD1 as D (6 bases). The ends were cut back, 8 bases at V and 8 bases at J, with 24 bases in the middle. The CDR3 contains 15 residues. Germline V gene sequence: CDR1 SNHLY, CDR2 FYNNEI. The CDR3 nucleotides read TGTGCCAGCCACCGTCGGACAGTACCCAATGGGGGCTACACCTTC. This encodes CASHRRTVPNGGYTF.

The CDR3: CASSGGQNTGELFF. DNA for the CDR3: TGCGCCAGCAGCGGTGGACAGAACACCGGGGAGCTGTTTTTT. V is TRBV5-1 and J is TRBJ2-2; D is perhaps TRBD1 (5 bases). Germline V gene lookup returns CDR1 SGHRS and CDR2 YFSETQ. The CDR3 totals 14 residues. Trimming pared 4 bases from V and 1 base from J, leaving 8 bases between. The variable domain in full, with the rest retrieved from reference TRBV5-1 and TRBJ2-2, is KAGVTQTPRYLIKTRGQQVTLSCSPISGHRSVSWYQQTPGQGLQFLFEYFSETQRNKGNFPGRFSGRQFSNSRSEMNVSTLELGDSALYLCASSGGQNTGELFFGEGSRLTVL.